This is a list of T cell receptor beta chains from one sample in a study of T-cell reconstitution after alpha-beta-depleted transplantation in children. MiXCR, run by TCRdb on the PCR reads, gives a single entry per CDR3 protein. Among about 300,000 distinct CDR3 sequences listed, 6% to 10% were seen once. The sequences come from peripheral blood, collected 360 days after TCRalphabeta/CD19-depleted stem cell transplant. These receptors were taken from a female patient aged 2-9 years who had a stem cell transplant for Fanconi anemia, so the T cells may come from the graft donor. Each CDR3 is given with its conserved first and last residue. D genes are given only for firm matches. Clone size is shown for a subset of rows, as once, few, many or a class of expanded clone.

clone_size	v_call	j_call	d_call	cdr3_aa	cdr3_nt
many	TRBV28	TRBJ1-2	.	CASRRRDFNYGYTF	TGTGCCAGCAGGCGCAGGGACTTTAACTATGGCTACACCTTC
.	TRBV20-1	TRBJ1-1	TRBD1	CSSRGRRYTEAFF	TGCAGTTCCAGGGGGCGTAGGTACACTGAAGCTTTCTTT
.	TRBV14	TRBJ2-1	TRBD2	CASSQVYSAGAKNEQFF	TGTGCCAGCAGCCAAGTCTATTCGGCGGGAGCCAAGAATGAGCAGTTCTTC
many	TRBV12-3/TRBV12-4	TRBJ2-3	.	CASSSRHGATDTQYF	TGTGCCAGCAGTTCGAGACATGGGGCCACAGATACGCAGTATTTT
many	TRBV7-2	TRBJ1-1	.	CASSLDGLNTEAFF	TGTGCCAGCAGCTTAGACGGGCTGAACACTGAAGCTTTCTTT
many	TRBV5-1	TRBJ2-1	.	CASSQPGNNEQFF	TGCGCCAGCAGCCAACCCGGTAACAATGAGCAGTTCTTC
many	TRBV7-2	TRBJ2-3	.	CASSLAGGGLSTDTQYF	TGTGCCAGCAGCTTAGCCGGCGGGGGCCTCAGCACAGATACGCAGTATTTT
many	TRBV5-1	TRBJ2-6	.	CASRSQGAGANVLTF	TGCGCCAGCAGGAGCCAAGGTGCTGGGGCCAACGTCCTGACTTTC
.	TRBV19	TRBJ1-1	.	CASCGVANTEAFF	TGTGCCAGTTGTGGCGTGGCAAACACTGAAGCTTTCTTT
many	TRBV29-1	TRBJ2-3	.	CSVDHGDTQYF	TGCAGCGTTGACCATGGAGATACGCAGTATTTT
.	TRBV2	TRBJ2-5	TRBD2	CASSESGLAGLETQYF	TGTGCCAGCAGTGAATCTGGGCTAGCGGGGCTGGAGACCCAGTACTTC
few	TRBV11-2	TRBJ1-2	TRBD1	CASSLMTGANYGYTF	TGTGCCAGCAGCCTAATGACAGGGGCCAACTATGGCTACACCTTC
.	TRBV20-1	TRBJ1-1	.	CSASPGSTEAFF	TGCAGTGCTAGTCCGGGGAGCACTGAAGCTTTCTTT
many	TRBV28	TRBJ2-7	.	CASSLLVALPYEQYF	TGTGCCAGCAGTTTACTCGTGGCTCTCCCCTACGAGCAGTACTTC
.	TRBV25-1	TRBJ2-6	.	CASQGLGANVLTF	TGTGCCAGTCAAGGTCTTGGGGCCAACGTCCTGACTTTC
few	TRBV4-2	TRBJ2-5	TRBD2	CASSQALAGATGTQYF	TGTGCCAGCAGCCAAGCTCTAGCGGGGGCCACAGGGACCCAGTACTTC
.	TRBV27	TRBJ2-7	.	CASSLQARGGQYF	TGTGCCAGCAGTTTACAGGCGCGAGGAGGGCAGTACTTC